These 32 T cell receptor beta chains originate from one sample sequenced in a study of blood T cells in healthy people across ages. Next came a second PCR, run for roughly 6 to 11 cycles, which used a sample-barcoded 5' primer along with a J-beta primer mix. In TCRdb, the 5' RACE reads were re-called with MiXCR into one record per CDR3 protein. Here the sample spans 1.8 million or so distinct CDR3 sequences, about two fifths being singletons. Material for sequencing was blood. These receptors came from a human donor in good health.

This clonotype has just a few counts. The chain's CDR3 is CASSQVGGFDAAVQYF. For the CDR3, the DNA is TGCGCCAGCAGCCAAGTGGGGGGGTTTGACGCTGCAGTCCAGTACTTC. This rearrangement joins TRBV4-1 to TRBJ2-7, with 7 bases aligning to TRBD2. The CDR3 covers 16 residues. Germline V gene sequence: CDR1 MGHRA, CDR2 YSYEKL. Trimming removed 1 base from V and 10 bases from J; junction bases left unmatched: 16.

The V gene is TRBV7-9, the J gene TRBJ2-1, with D possibly being TRBD1 (6 bases). V was cut by 1 base and J by 5 bases, with 15 bases left in between. Germline V gene data show CDR1 as SEHNR and CDR2 as FQNEAQ (reference sequence). The length of the CDR3 is 16 residues. The CDR3 bases are TGTGCCAGCAGCTTAGGGACAGCGTCCGTTAACAATGAGCAGTTCTTC. Residues: CASSLGTASVNNEQFF.

The V gene is TRBV28, the J gene TRBJ1-5, with 11 bases fitting TRBD1. The CDR3 spans 13 residues. From germline, CDR1 is MDHEN and CDR2 SYDVKM. The V segment lost 5 bases and the J segment 9 bases; nucleotides outside the gene matches: 3. The chain's CDR3 is CASSRTGGWPQHF. CDR3 sequence (DNA): TGTGCCAGCAGTAGGACAGGGGGCTGGCCCCAGCATTTT.

This clonotype was detected only a few times. V is TRBV28 and J is TRBJ2-5, with D perhaps assigned TRBD1 or TRBD2 (6 bases each). The V end lost 6 bases, the J end lost 5 bases, and 22 bases lay between the germline ends. Germline assignment: CDR1 MDHEN and CDR2 SYDVKM. The CDR3 is 16 residues long. The CDR3 here is CASRPSFSRGHETQYF. CDR3 coding DNA: TGTGCCAGCAGACCCTCCTTTTCTCGGGGGCATGAGACCCAGTACTTC.

This sequence joins TRBV4-1 and TRBJ1-1, with a possible D match to TRBD1 (5 bases). Germline V gene sequence: CDR1 MGHRA, CDR2 YSYEKL. Trimming left V 4 bases short and J 0 bases short, with 12 bases between. This CDR3 has 15 residues. CDR3 loop: CASSPPTDMNTEAFF. The DNA for the CDR3 is TGCGCCAGCAGCCCCCCGACGGACATGAACACTGAAGCTTTCTTT.

The chain uses TRBV12-3 or TRBV12-4 and TRBJ2-4, with a tentative D call TRBD2 (6 bases). The CDR3 loop spans 13 amino acids. Trimming cost V 3 bases and J 13 bases, with 16 bases left between them. CDR3 region: CASSLTSPWEQYF. CDR3 nucleotide sequence: TGTGCCAGCAGTTTGACTAGTCCGTGGGAGCAGTACTTC.

DNA of the CDR3: TGCGCCAGCAGCCCCCCGGGACAAGACGAGCAGTACTTC. This codes for CASSPPGQDEQYF. The rearrangement links TRBV5-1 to TRBJ2-5; tentatively, D is TRBD1 (6 bases). The last part of the DNA fits TRBJ2-7 better; the J call may be wrong. Germline V gene data show CDR1 as SGHRS and CDR2 as YFSETQ. The CDR3 totals 13 residues.

The chain has TRBV24-1 and TRBJ1-2, with unresolved D. This CDR3 has 13 residues. Germline V CDR1 and CDR2: KGHDR, SFDVKD. Trimming took 2 bases from V and 3 from J, leaving 6 bases between them. The CDR3 is CATSDYQHYGYTF. DNA of the CDR3: TGTGCCACCAGTGATTACCAGCACTATGGCTACACCTTC.

The chain joins TRBV12-3 or TRBV12-4 to TRBJ2-5, with 9 bases fitting TRBD2. The length of the CDR3 is 15 residues. The V gene end was trimmed by 5 bases and the J gene end by 5 bases; junction bases not matched to a gene: 9. Written as DNA, the CDR3 is TGTGCCAGCAGTGGGGTGGGACTAGCAGGGGAGACCCAGTACTTC. This encodes CASSGVGLAGETQYF.

The chain combines TRBV7-9 with TRBJ1-1; tentatively, D is TRBD1 (6 bases). V dropped 1 base and J dropped 7 bases, with 10 bases sitting between them. There are 13 residues in the CDR3. Germline values: CDR1 SEHNR, CDR2 FQNEAQ (reference sequence). CDR3 nucleotides: TGTGCCAGCAGCTTAGAGGGGGGAAGTGAAGCTTTCTTT. Its translation: CASSLEGGSEAFF.

The V call is TRBV6-6, the J call TRBJ2-2, with TRBD2 as a possible D gene (5 bases). The V and J ends lost 6 bases and 4 bases respectively, with 9 bases between them. This CDR3 is built from 13 residues. Germline V gene lookup returns CDR1 MNHNY and CDR2 SVGAGI (reference sequence). The CDR3 loop reads CASRRGITGELFF. The CDR3 DNA follows: TGTGCCAGCAGACGGGGAATCACCGGGGAGCTGTTTTTT.

The chain uses TRBV20-1 and TRBJ2-7; 10 nucleotides line up with TRBD1. V lost 4 bases and J lost 5; bases outside the gene matches: 8. This CDR3 region has 14 residues. Per germline, CDR1 DFQATT and CDR2 SNEGSKA (reference sequence). CDR3 nucleotide sequence: TGCAGTGCTATGGAGGGGACAGGGGCCCACGAGCAGTACTTC. Amino acid sequence: CSAMEGTGAHEQYF.

The chain joins TRBV29-1 to TRBJ1-2; D unresolved. V was cut by 4 bases and J by 4 bases, with 16 bases left in between. CDR3 length: 14 amino acids. Per germline, CDR1 SQVTM and CDR2 ANQGSEA. CDR3 nucleotide sequence: TGCAGCGTTGGTCCCCTGGTATCGATCTATGGCTACACCTTC. Amino acid sequence: CSVGPLVSIYGYTF.

This clonotype showed up just a few times. This chain joins TRBV29-1 and TRBJ2-3, with D hard to call. CDR1 is SQVTM and CDR2 is ANQGSEA in the germline V gene. The V end was cut by 7 bases, the J end by 6 bases, with 14 bases between. The CDR3 spans 12 residues. In DNA form, the CDR3 reads TGCAGCGGTGCCTCGGTTAGTGATACGCAGTATTTT. Translation gives CSGASVSDTQYF.

The chain combines TRBV7-2 with TRBJ1-1, with 7 bases that match TRBD1. The CDR3 is made up of 13 amino acids. The germline V gene has CDR1 SGHTA and CDR2 FQGNSA. V shed 5 bases and J 9 bases; nucleotides not matched to a gene: 9. The CDR3 reads CASSTTGIGKAFF. CDR3 coding DNA: TGTGCCAGCAGCACGACAGGGATAGGGAAAGCTTTCTTT.

The rearrangement links TRBV6-2 or TRBV6-3 to TRBJ1-5, with 7 nucleotides matching TRBD1. Germline CDR1 reads MNHEY; CDR2 reads SVGEGT. The ends lost 7 bases at V and 6 bases at J; junction bases unmatched: 9. CDR3 size: 14 residues. CDR3 loop: CASNNRGGSQPQHF. CDR3 nucleotides: TGTGCCAGCAATAACAGGGGAGGGAGTCAGCCCCAGCATTTT.

This clonotype was detected a few times. The chain uses TRBV7-2 and TRBJ1-2; D is ambiguous. CDR1 is SGHTA and CDR2 is FQGNSA in the germline V gene. The germline V and J ends were trimmed by 4 bases and 3 bases, with 9 bases remaining between them. The CDR3 totals 13 residues. The CDR3, as DNA: TGTGCCAGCAGCTCGACTTGGGACTATGGCTACACCTTC. Translated, it gives CASSSTWDYGYTF.

The gene calls are TRBV20-1 and TRBJ1-6; no reliable D call. V was pared by 1 base and J by 6 bases, with 10 bases between. Germline V gene lookup returns CDR1 DFQATT and CDR2 SNEGSKA (reference sequence). The length of the CDR3 is 14 residues. This chain's CDR3 is CSARVDGLNSPLHF. For the CDR3, the DNA is TGCAGTGCTAGAGTCGACGGACTTAATTCACCCCTCCACTTT.

This rearrangement joins TRBV6-5 to TRBJ1-2, with unresolved D. CDR1 and CDR2 (germline): MNHEY, SVGAGI. V was clipped by 4 bases and J by 4 bases, with 16 bases between them. This CDR3 has 15 amino acids. CDR3 sequence reads: CASSSTTGTAYGYTF. The CDR3 region has the DNA TGTGCCAGCAGTTCGACCACGGGAACAGCCTATGGCTACACCTTC.

Written as DNA, the CDR3 is TGTGCCAGCAGCCTCCCTAGGGACGAGCAGTACTTC. Translated: CASSLPRDEQYF. The chain is built from TRBV7-9 and TRBJ2-5; D is unclear. The J call is doubtful: the DNA matches TRBJ2-7 better. This CDR3 is 12 amino acids long. The V gene's germline CDR1 is SEHNR and CDR2 FQNEAQ (reference sequence).

The CDR3 reads CASSLVTGFMNTEAFF. Here the CDR3 DNA reads TGCGCCAGCAGCTTGGTAACAGGCTTCATGAACACTGAAGCTTTCTTT. The chain recombines TRBV5-1 with TRBJ1-1; tentatively, D is TRBD1 (5 bases). CDR3 length equals 16 residues. Trimming took off 0 bases at V and 0 bases at J, with 12 bases between the two ends. The germline CDR1 and CDR2 sequences are SGHRS and YFSETQ.

Concerning this clonotype: This could be a read error, since a much larger clone is one nucleotide away. This sequence joins TRBV29-1 and TRBJ2-5, with TRBD1 matching over 10 bases. Trimming at V came to 5 bases and at J to 11 bases, leaving 17 bases not matched to a gene. This CDR3 spans 15 amino acids. Germline-derived CDR1 and CDR2 are SQVTM and ANQGSEA. In DNA form, the CDR3 reads TGCAGCGTTTCGGACTATGGACAGGGGGGCAATGAGCAGTACTTC. Residues: CSVSDYGQGGNEQYF.

In this sample, this clonotype turned up a few times. This chain links TRBV4-2 with TRBJ2-7, with D uncertain. The CDR3 is 14 residues long. The V and J ends lost 5 bases and 0 bases respectively, with 11 bases between them. Germline values: CDR1 LGHNA, CDR2 YNFKEQ. The CDR3 nucleotides read TGTGCCAGCAGCGACCGGAAGAGCTCCTACGAGCAGTACTTC. Amino acids: CASSDRKSSYEQYF.

This rearrangement joins TRBV5-1 to TRBJ2-7; 9 positions agree with TRBD1. The J call could be wrong; TRBJ2-5 is a better fit for the DNA end. CDR1 is SGHRS and CDR2 is YFSETQ in the germline V gene. The CDR3 runs to 15 residues. The CDR3 sequence is CASSRTGAGPETQYF. The CDR3 coding sequence is TGCGCCAGCAGCAGGACAGGGGCAGGCCCCGAGACCCAGTACTTC.

This chain joins TRBV11-3 and TRBJ2-1; 7 bases agree with TRBD1. Germline trimming cut 1 base from V and 4 bases from J; bases unmatched to any gene: 7. The CDR3 runs 16 residues. Germline CDR1 and CDR2: SGHNT and YENEEA. The CDR3 loop reads CASSLGSGGEYNEQFF. CDR3 nucleotides: TGTGCCAGCAGCTTAGGTTCAGGGGGAGAATACAATGAGCAGTTCTTC.

The V and J genes are TRBV5-1 and TRBJ1-2; D not resolved. CDR1 is SGHRS, CDR2 YFSETQ, per germline. The CDR3 is 19 amino acids. V lost 0 bases and J lost 2, with 23 bases in between. The CDR3 DNA sequence: TGCGCCAGCAGCTTGGCAAAAGGAAGTGGGCAAATTGGAAACTATGGCTACACCTTC. Its translation: CASSLAKGSGQIGNYGYTF. The full variable domain, with the rest looked up from reference TRBV5-1 and TRBJ1-2, is KAGVTQTPRYLIKTRGQQVTLSCSPISGHRSVSWYQQTPGQGLQFLFEYFSETQRNKGNFPGRFSGRQFSNSRSEMNVSTLELGDSALYLCASSLAKGSGQIGNYGYTFGSGTRLTVV.

This rearrangement joins TRBV12-3 or TRBV12-4 to TRBJ1-2; 7 bases fit TRBD1. The CDR3 is 13 amino acids. The trim removed 5 bases at V and 8 bases at J, leaving 8 bases unmatched. The CDR3 bases are TGTGCCAGCAGTCCCCTGACAGGGTTAGGCTACACCTTC. This encodes CASSPLTGLGYTF.

The rearrangement joins TRBV5-5 to TRBJ1-1; weak D call: TRBD1 (5 bases). Germline loops: CDR1 SGHKS, CDR2 YYEKEE (reference sequence). CDR3 length: 16 amino acids. V lost 3 bases and J lost 0, with 15 bases in between. In DNA form, the CDR3 reads TGTGCCAGCAGCTGGGGGGACGGGCTGATGAACACTGAAGCTTTCTTT. This gives the protein CASSWGDGLMNTEAFF.

This chain connects TRBV7-9 to TRBJ1-5; maybe TRBD1 (6 bases). This CDR3 spans 15 amino acids. CDR1 is SEHNR and CDR2 is FQNEAQ in the germline V gene (reference sequence). V lost 2 bases to trimming and J lost 4 bases, with 12 bases between them. In DNA, the CDR3 is TGTGCCAGCAGCTTAAAGGGGGGAGGGAATCAGCCCCAGCATTTT. This sequence encodes CASSLKGGGNQPQHF.

J is TRBJ1-1 and V is TRBV5-1; D may be TRBD1 (5 bases). The CDR3 contains 15 residues. The V end lost 3 bases, the J end lost 2 bases, and 14 bases lay between the germline ends. Germline CDR1 is SGHRS and CDR2 is YFSETQ. The CDR3 is CASSWTRARNTEAFF. In nucleotides, the CDR3 is TGCGCCAGCAGCTGGACACGGGCTAGAAACACTGAAGCTTTCTTT.

This clonotype has only a few counts. The V call is TRBV5-1, the J call TRBJ1-1; D is unresolved. The CDR3 extends over 14 amino acids. Germline V gives CDR1 SGHRS, CDR2 YFSETQ. The V end lost 4 bases, the J end lost 5 bases, and 15 bases lay between the germline ends. The CDR3 region has the DNA TGCGCCAGCAGCCTACGTATCGTGGAGACTGAAGCTTTCTTT. This gives the protein CASSLRIVETEAFF.

The V and J genes are TRBV5-1 and TRBJ1-2; D perhaps matches TRBD1 (5 bases). Trimming took off 6 bases at V and 5 bases at J, with 14 bases between the two ends. CDR1 and CDR2 (germline): SGHRS, YFSETQ. There are 13 residues in the CDR3. The CDR3 is CASNPGGAYGYTF. DNA for the CDR3: TGCGCCAGCAACCCCGGGGGAGCTTATGGCTACACCTTC.